This TCR beta chain was captured by sequencing in a study of monozygotic twins with inflammatory bowel disease. General observations from the study: Clonotype overlap with others was lower in IBD patients than in healthy twins, a difference that was greatest with disease activity. Repertoire similarity matched across concordant and discordant twins, perhaps owing to limited power.

The CDR3 sequence is 15 residues long. The germline V gene encodes CDR1 LNHDA and CDR2 SQIVND (reference sequence). Molecular identifiers with 6-nucleotide sample barcodes were added during cDNA synthesis via template switching. TCRdb reprocessed the 5' RACE reads, keeping one entry per CDR3 protein, no DNA. The sample data list approximately 380,000 distinct CDR3 sequences. About this clonotype: Antigen unknown.

The genes are TRBV19 and TRBJ2-3. The TCR was taken from a human donor with ulcerative colitis or Crohn's disease, or a healthy co-twin of an affected twin (not recorded which). Sequencing input: blood. The chain's CDR3 is CASSIVLTSTDTQYF.